The next 22 T cell receptor beta chains were all read from a single sample in a study of CD8+ T cells in alopecia areata. Once RNA had been extracted, it was reverse transcribed into cDNA to act as the sequencing template. Sequencing was performed with immunoSEQ multiplex PCR; in TCRdb, only in-frame clones are kept and a portion is missing. The table includes around 190,000 clones, roughly three fifths detected once. Material for sequencing was CD8+ T cells sorted from blood. The origin of the receptors is a human donor in good health.

The chain carries TRBV7-9 and TRBJ1-1; 11 bases are a match to TRBD1. The CDR3 sequence is 14 residues long. Germline lookup yields CDR1 SEHNR and CDR2 FQNEAQ (reference sequence). V lost 5 bases and J lost 4; bases outside the gene matches: 3. The DNA of the CDR3 is TGTGCCAGCAGCCAGGGACAGGGGGGCACTGAAGCTTTCTTT. Translating gives CASSQGQGGTEAFF.

There are a few counts of this clone. V and J are TRBV9 and TRBJ1-2, with TRBD1 as a possible D gene (5 bases). Germline values: CDR1 SGDLS, CDR2 YYNGEE. V was cut by 0 bases and J by 6 bases, with 9 bases left in between. The CDR3 runs 13 residues. The CDR3 nucleotides are TGTGCCAGCAGCGTAGCTAAGGGACATGGCTACACCTTC. As protein: CASSVAKGHGYTF.

This chain joins TRBV4-1 and TRBJ2-3; 11 nucleotides line up with TRBD2. The CDR3 has 15 amino acids. Trimming cost V 5 bases and J 9 bases; bases outside gene matches: 10. Looked up from germline, CDR1 is MGHRA and CDR2 is YSYEKL. CDR3 sequence reads: CASSSGTSGLATQYF. The CDR3 bases are TGCGCCAGCAGCTCCGGGACTAGCGGACTTGCGACGCAGTATTTT.

V is TRBV5-1 and J is TRBJ1-2, with D possibly TRBD1 on 6 matching bases. This CDR3 is built from 13 residues. Germline V lookup: CDR1 SGHRS, CDR2 YFSETQ. Trimming took off 5 bases at V and 5 bases at J, with 13 bases between the two ends. This CDR3 reads CASSRGGLYGYTF. In DNA, the CDR3 is TGCGCCAGCAGTCGTGGGGGGCTTTATGGCTACACCTTC.

The chain carries TRBV13 and TRBJ1-5; D gene ambiguous. Germline values: CDR1 PRHDT, CDR2 FYEKMQ (reference sequence). V dropped 0 bases and J dropped 3 bases, with 9 bases sitting between them. The CDR3 is 15 residues long. The CDR3 reads CASSLGASYNQPQHF. DNA of the CDR3: TGTGCCAGCAGCTTAGGAGCCAGCTACAATCAGCCCCAGCATTTT.

This clone was counted between two and nine times. The genes are TRBV29-1 and TRBJ1-3, with 11 bases lining up with TRBD1. The CDR3 runs 16 residues. Germline CDR1 is SQVTM and CDR2 is ANQGSEA. Trimming removed 6 bases from V and 1 base from J; junction bases left unmatched: 8. In DNA form, the CDR3 reads TGCAGCGTGGGAAGGACAGGGGGCGCGTCTGGAAACACCATATATTTT. Translating it yields CSVGRTGGASGNTIYF.

The chain uses TRBV6-5 and TRBJ2-5; 12 nucleotides match TRBD2. V gave up 6 bases and J gave up 5 bases; unmatched junction bases: 4. Germline CDR1 is MNHEY and CDR2 is SVGAGI. The CDR3 loop spans 14 amino acids. CDR3 DNA sequence: TGTGCCAGCAGACCTGGACTAGCGGGGGAGACCCAGTACTTC. Protein: CASRPGLAGETQYF.

CDR3 bases: TGCGCCAGCAGCCAACCCTCGGCTGGAGGGCCCCAAGCCCACACCCAGCATTTT. The encoded protein is CASSQPSAGGPQAHTQHF. The chain carries TRBV4-1 and TRBJ1-5; D unresolved. This CDR3 is 18 amino acids long. Germline V gene lookup returns CDR1 MGHRA and CDR2 YSYEKL. Between the trimmed V and J ends, which lost 2 bases and 11 bases, there was a span of 28 bases.

Only a few counts were recorded for this clone. The rearrangement uses TRBV6-6 and TRBJ1-5; D is undetermined. The CDR3 contains 16 residues. The V end was cut by 0 bases, the J end by 2 bases, with 11 bases between. In germline, CDR1 is MNHNY, CDR2 SVGAGI (reference sequence). This CDR3 is CASSYSEWNGNQPQHF. CDR3 nucleotide sequence: TGTGCCAGCAGTTACTCGGAGTGGAATGGCAATCAGCCCCAGCATTTT.

This chain links TRBV29-1 with TRBJ1-3, with unresolved D. V dropped 4 bases and J dropped 2 bases, with 6 bases sitting between them. The CDR3 length is 12 residues. The V gene's germline CDR1 is SQVTM and CDR2 ANQGSEA. The CDR3 bases are TGCAGCGTTGCGCCACCTGGAAACACCATATATTTT. Protein sequence: CSVAPPGNTIYF.

A note on this clone: Other DNA variants within this sample encode the same CDR3. The gene calls are TRBV27 and TRBJ1-1; maybe TRBD1 (6 bases). The V end was cut by 5 bases, the J end by 1 base, with 8 bases between. CDR1 and CDR2 (germline): MNHEY, SMNVEV (reference sequence). The CDR3 is 13 amino acids. CDR3 amino acids: CASSMGQNTEAFF. The DNA of the CDR3 is TGTGCCAGCAGTATGGGACAGAACACTGAAGCTTTCTTT.

The chain couples TRBV9 to TRBJ2-1, with TRBD2 identical over 10 bases. Germline CDR1 reads SGDLS; CDR2 reads YYNGEE. The CDR3 is 15 residues long. The junction had 9 bases not matched to a gene; V was cut back by 5 bases and J by 7 bases. Here the CDR3 DNA reads TGTGCCAGCAGAGCGGGGGGGTCCGCGAAAAATGAGCAGTTCTTC. This encodes CASRAGGSAKNEQFF.

This clone was detected only a few times. V gene TRBV19 combines with J gene TRBJ1-5; maybe TRBD1 (6 bases). The CDR3 covers 12 residues. CDR1 is LNHDA and CDR2 is SQIVND in the germline V gene (reference sequence). Trimming stripped 5 bases from V and 10 bases from J, with 12 bases between. CDR3 coding DNA: TGTGCCAGTAGTGCAGGGGTTGGCCCCCAGCATTTT. Translated: CASSAGVGPQHF.

The chain uses TRBV29-1 and TRBJ1-2; D gene ambiguous. V was shortened by 6 bases and J by 4 bases, with 12 bases between the two germline ends. There are 12 residues in the CDR3. The V gene's germline CDR1 is SQVTM and CDR2 ANQGSEA. This chain's CDR3 is CSVGGEFYGYTF. Here the CDR3 DNA reads TGCAGCGTGGGAGGTGAATTCTATGGCTACACCTTC.

The gene calls are TRBV6-5 and TRBJ1-4; D is ambiguous. Germline-derived CDR1 and CDR2 are MNHEY and SVGAGI. Trimming left V 2 bases short and J 8 bases short, with 9 bases between. The CDR3 extends over 13 amino acids. The CDR3 loop is CASSYTPGEKLFF. CDR3 coding DNA: TGTGCCAGCAGTTACACACCGGGGGAAAAACTGTTTTTT.

The rearrangement joins TRBV4-1 to TRBJ2-7; D is possibly TRBD2 (5 bases). The germline V gene has CDR1 MGHRA and CDR2 YSYEKL. V lost 3 bases and J 3 bases, leaving 15 bases between the germline ends. This CDR3 is built from 15 residues. CDR3 nucleotides: TGCGCCAGCAGCCACTCCGTGGACGGAGGCTACGAGCAGTACTTC. Translated: CASSHSVDGGYEQYF.

This clone has just a few counts. The genes are TRBV18 and TRBJ1-5; 7 nucleotides match TRBD1. From germline, CDR1 is KGHSH and CDR2 LQKENI. V was clipped by 6 bases and J by 0 bases; unmatched bases: 5. The CDR3 covers 15 residues. CDR3 residues: CASSRGQTSNQPQHF. CDR3 nucleotide sequence: TGTGCCAGCTCTCGGGGACAGACTAGCAATCAGCCCCAGCATTTT.

This clone has just one count. The J gene is TRBJ2-1, the V gene TRBV6-6; the D gene is possibly TRBD1 (5 bases). The CDR3 totals 13 residues. V was clipped by 10 bases and J by 5 bases, with 15 bases between them. Germline-derived CDR1 and CDR2 are MNHNY and SVGAGI (reference sequence). In nucleotides, the CDR3 is TGTGCCACTCGGCAGGGTCGGAACAATGAGCAGTTCTTC. Translation: CATRQGRNNEQFF.

The CDR3 DNA reads TGTGCCAGCACCCTCGGGGTCTCCTACGAGCAGTACTTC. The encoded protein is CASTLGVSYEQYF. The chain recombines TRBV6-5 with TRBJ2-7, with D possibly matching TRBD2 (5 bases). With 7 bases removed from V and 0 bases from J, the gap between germline ends came to 10 bases. Germline CDR1 reads MNHEY; CDR2 reads SVGAGI. The CDR3 runs to 13 residues.

The chain joins TRBV5-1 to TRBJ1-6; D perhaps matches TRBD1 (5 bases). This CDR3 region has 17 residues. Trimming took off 0 bases at V and 5 bases at J, with 15 bases between the two ends. Germline V gene lookup returns CDR1 SGHRS and CDR2 YFSETQ. As DNA, the CDR3 is TGCGCCAGCAGCTTGGGACCCGGGACCGACGATAATTCACCCCTCCACTTT. This sequence encodes CASSLGPGTDDNSPLHF.

The chain is built from TRBV9 and TRBJ1-2; 8 bases line up with TRBD1. This CDR3 has 13 amino acids. V was clipped by 7 bases and J by 8 bases; unmatched bases: 10. Germline CDR1 SGDLS, CDR2 YYNGEE. The CDR3 sequence: CASALTGGRGYTF. CDR3 bases: TGTGCCAGCGCCCTCACAGGGGGGCGAGGCTACACCTTC.

The J gene is TRBJ1-1, the V gene TRBV4-1; no clear D gene. Looked up from germline, CDR1 is MGHRA and CDR2 is YSYEKL. This CDR3 contains 15 residues. V was shortened by 0 bases and J by 1 base, with 9 bases between the two germline ends. The CDR3 loop is CASSQDRRANTEAFF. The CDR3 nucleotides are TGCGCCAGCAGCCAAGATCGGCGGGCGAACACTGAAGCTTTCTTT.